The rows below give T cell receptor beta chains drawn from one sample of a study of blood T cell repertoires in COVID-19. The data were produced by immunoSEQ multiplex PCR, yet TCRdb's version contains in-frame clones alone and is incomplete. The table has over 90,000 clones, 85% to 90% seen once. Sequenced material: peripheral blood. These receptors were obtained from a man aged 45-65 years with active or convalescent COVID-19. Each CDR3 is given with its conserved first and last residue. A D gene is named only where the DNA matches it firmly. Part of the rows lack a size; the others show once, few, many or a class for expanded clones.

J gene	clone size	D gene	V gene	CDR3 DNA	CDR3 protein
TRBJ2-2	NA	TRBD1	TRBV7-2	TGTGCCAGCAGCTTAGTGGGGACAGCCACCGGGGAGCTGTTTTTT	CASSLVGTATGELFF
TRBJ2-4	few	NA	TRBV15	TGTGCCACCAGCAGAGATGTCAGTCCGGGGAACATTCAGTACTTC	CATSRDVSPGNIQYF
TRBJ2-3	NA	NA	TRBV30	TGTGCCTGGAGTGTACCCCGGGGAGATACGCAGTATTTT	CAWSVPRGDTQYF
TRBJ1-1	NA	NA	TRBV6-5	TGTGCCAGCAGGAAGGGCAGGGAATTGGGCACTGAAGCTTTCTTT	CASRKGRELGTEAFF
TRBJ2-3	NA	TRBD1	TRBV5-1	TGCGCCAGCACCCAGACAGGGTCCAGCACAGATACGCAGTATTTT	CASTQTGSSTDTQYF
TRBJ2-3	once	NA	TRBV5-1	TGCGCCAGCAGCTTCTCCCGGGGTATCGATACGCAGTATTTT	CASSFSRGIDTQYF
TRBJ1-6	NA	TRBD1	TRBV6-5	TGTGCCAGCAATACAGGGGGCAATTCACCCCTCCACTTT	CASNTGGNSPLHF
TRBJ1-6	NA	NA	TRBV28	TGTGCCAGCAGTTCCGCGGGGTCCCCCCGTACCCTCCACTTT	CASSSAGSPRTLHF
TRBJ2-3	few	TRBD2	TRBV5-1	TGCGCCAGCAGCTCCCAGGGCGGGGGAGGCACAGATACGCAGTATTTT	CASSSQGGGGTDTQYF
TRBJ1-3	NA	NA	TRBV9	TGTGCCAGCAGCCCTCGGTTCTACTCTGGAAACACCATATATTTT	CASSPRFYSGNTIYF
TRBJ1-2	NA	NA	TRBV5-8	TGTGCCAGCAGCTTACCCGGACGGGAAAACTATGGCTACACCTTC	CASSLPGRENYGYTF
TRBJ1-2	NA	NA	TRBV7-8	TGTGCCAGCAGCTTAGGGGCAGGGTGGAACTATGGCTACACCTTC	CASSLGAGWNYGYTF
TRBJ1-2	NA	NA	TRBV6-5	TGTGCCAGCAGTTTCCCCGATGGGGCCTATGGCTACACCTTC	CASSFPDGAYGYTF
TRBJ2-3	NA	TRBD1	TRBV11-1	TGTGCCAGCAGCTCAACCGGGACAGGTCTGAACACGCAGTATTTT	CASSSTGTGLNTQYF
TRBJ2-7	few	TRBD1	TRBV4-1	TGCGCCAGCAGCCAAAAGACGGGACAGGTTTTGTACGAGCAGTACTTC	CASSQKTGQVLYEQYF
TRBJ2-7	NA	NA	TRBV2	TGTGCCAGCAGTGCAGGCATGGGGGGCTACGAGCAGTACTTC	CASSAGMGGYEQYF
TRBJ1-2	NA	NA	TRBV4-2	TGTGCCAGCAGCCAAGCCGGGGGGCAAGGTGGCTACACCTTC	CASSQAGGQGGYTF
TRBJ2-5	NA	TRBD1	TRBV7-6	TGTGCCAGCAGCTTAGCGGGGACAGTCCAAGAGACCCAGTACTTC	CASSLAGTVQETQYF
TRBJ2-7	NA	TRBD1	TRBV3-1/TRBV3-2	TGTGCCAGCAGCCAGACAGGGGGCGAGTACGAGCAGTACTTC	CASSQTGGEYEQYF
TRBJ1-2	NA	TRBD1	TRBV6-2/TRBV6-3	TGTGCCAGCAGTCGGGACAGGGGGAACTATGGCTACACCTTC	CASSRDRGNYGYTF
TRBJ2-5	NA	TRBD2	TRBV2	TGTGCCAGCAGTGGGGCTAGCGGGGAAGAGACCCAGTACTTC	CASSGASGEETQYF
TRBJ1-5	NA	TRBD1	TRBV28	TGTGCCAGCAGTCGCACCTCAGGGGGTAGCAATCAGCCCCAGCATTTT	CASSRTSGGSNQPQHF
TRBJ1-1	NA	TRBD1	TRBV27	TGTGCCAGCAGGTCGACAGGGCTGAACACTGAAGCTTTCTTT	CASRSTGLNTEAFF
TRBJ1-4	NA	TRBD1	TRBV6-5	TGTGCCAGCGGCCAGGGGGCGAAACTGTTTTTT	CASGQGAKLFF
TRBJ2-2	NA	NA	TRBV28	TGTGCCAGCAGTGAGAACAGACCCCAGAACACCGGGGAGCTGTTTTTT	CASSENRPQNTGELFF
TRBJ1-1	once	TRBD1	TRBV5-1	TGCGCCAGCAGCTTGGGGACAGGGGGCGAAGCTTTCTTT	CASSLGTGGEAFF
TRBJ1-1	NA	TRBD1	TRBV5-1	TGCGCCAGCAGCTGGGGAGCCGGGACAGGGGAAAAGAACACTGAAGCTTTCTTT	CASSWGAGTGEKNTEAFF
TRBJ1-4	NA	NA	TRBV5-4	TGTGCCAGCAGCTTGAGCCCTGCTGCAACTAATGAAAAACTGTTTTTT	CASSLSPAATNEKLFF
TRBJ1-1	NA	NA	TRBV27	TGTGCCAGCAGTTTGTATGTAGCCGATATGAACACTGAAGCTTTCTTT	CASSLYVADMNTEAFF
TRBJ1-3	NA	NA	TRBV29-1	TGCAGCGTTGAGGTACCATCGGCTGGAAACACCATATATTTT	CSVEVPSAGNTIYF
TRBJ1-5	NA	TRBD1	TRBV19	TGTGCCAGTACCCAGGGGGCCCCATATAGCAATCAGCCCCAGCATTTT	CASTQGAPYSNQPQHF
TRBJ1-2	once	TRBD1	TRBV7-2	TGTGCCAGCAGCGCCTACAGGGGGCGTAACTATGGCTACACCTTC	CASSAYRGRNYGYTF
TRBJ1-1	NA	TRBD1	TRBV28	TGTGCCAGCAGTGTGGGACAGGGGCCGGTGGCTGAAGCTTTCTTT	CASSVGQGPVAEAFF
TRBJ1-2	NA	TRBD1	TRBV30	TGTGCCTGGAGTGCCCTCGGGACAGGGACCGGCTACACCTTC	CAWSALGTGTGYTF
TRBJ1-1	NA	NA	TRBV7-9	TGTGCCAGCAGCTTAGACGCCAGTAACACTGAAGCTTTCTTT	CASSLDASNTEAFF
TRBJ2-5	NA	TRBD1	TRBV15	TGTGCCACCAGCACCAGAAGTTGGGTGGGACAGGGGGAGACCCAGTACTTC	CATSTRSWVGQGETQYF
TRBJ1-4	NA	NA	TRBV5-1	TGCGCCAGCAGCTTGGGTCTCGTCAATGAAAAACTGTTTTTT	CASSLGLVNEKLFF
TRBJ2-2	NA	NA	TRBV3-1/TRBV3-2	TGTGCCAGCAGCCAGGGGTCAGGGGACACCGGGGAGCTGTTTTTT	CASSQGSGDTGELFF
TRBJ2-5	NA	TRBD2	TRBV28	TGTGCCAGCAGTAGCGGGGGGGCGTTCCCAGAGACCCAGTACTTC	CASSSGGAFPETQYF
TRBJ2-7	NA	NA	TRBV7-2	TGTGCCAGCAGCGCTTATTCAACAGGGATCACCTACGAGCAGTACTTC	CASSAYSTGITYEQYF
TRBJ2-2	few	NA	TRBV5-6	TGTGCCAGCAGGCTACAGGGAGACGGGGAGCTGTTTTTT	CASRLQGDGELFF
TRBJ2-5	once	TRBD2	TRBV2	TGTGCCAGCAGTGATTTAGCGGGGCGAGGGACCCAGTACTTC	CASSDLAGRGTQYF
TRBJ2-2	NA	TRBD1	TRBV7-2	TGTGCCAGCAGCTGGGCCAGGGGGCCCGGGGAGCTGTTTTTT	CASSWARGPGELFF
TRBJ1-1	NA	NA	TRBV10-1	TGCGCCAGCAGTGAAACAGGTACTGAAGCTTTCTTT	CASSETGTEAFF
TRBJ2-5	NA	TRBD2	TRBV5-1	TGCGCCAGCAGCCCAGCGGGGGTGCAAGAGACCCAGTACTTC	CASSPAGVQETQYF
TRBJ1-3	NA	NA	TRBV3-1/TRBV3-2	TGTGCCAGCAGCCAAGATCAGGCAGGGTCGGGAAACACCATATATTTT	CASSQDQAGSGNTIYF
TRBJ2-3	NA	TRBD2	TRBV9	TGTGCCAGCAGCGTCCCGGAGGGGCGGGGGGGCACAGATACGCAGTATTTT	CASSVPEGRGGTDTQYF
TRBJ1-3	NA	NA	TRBV6-5	TGTGCCAGCAGACCCCCAGGGGCCTATGGAAACACCATATATTTT	CASRPPGAYGNTIYF
TRBJ1-1	NA	TRBD1	TRBV19	TGTGCCAGCCTAAAGGGACAGGGGGCAATGAACACTGAAGCTTTCTTT	CASLKGQGAMNTEAFF
TRBJ1-3	NA	NA	TRBV28	TGTGCCAGCAGTTTATTGGGACGGGACTTGGCCATATATTTT	CASSLLGRDLAIYF
TRBJ2-1	NA	NA	TRBV5-1	TGCGCCAGCAGCCCTTTCGACAGCAACAATGAGCAGTTCTTC	CASSPFDSNNEQFF
TRBJ1-1	NA	NA	TRBV29-1	TGCAGCGTTGACCGTCTGAACACTGAAGCTTTCTTT	CSVDRLNTEAFF
TRBJ2-1	once	NA	TRBV7-6	TGTGCCAGCAGCTCCTCTTTATATACCGGGAATGAGCAGTTCTTC	CASSSSLYTGNEQFF
TRBJ2-6	NA	TRBD1	TRBV20-1	TGCAGTGCTAGTAGGAGGAGGGGACAGGGGGCGCCCGGGGCCAACGTCCTGACTTTC	CSASRRRGQGAPGANVLTF
TRBJ2-7	NA	TRBD1	TRBV28	TGTGCCAGCAGTTCCGGACAGGGACCGTACGAGCAGTACTTC	CASSSGQGPYEQYF